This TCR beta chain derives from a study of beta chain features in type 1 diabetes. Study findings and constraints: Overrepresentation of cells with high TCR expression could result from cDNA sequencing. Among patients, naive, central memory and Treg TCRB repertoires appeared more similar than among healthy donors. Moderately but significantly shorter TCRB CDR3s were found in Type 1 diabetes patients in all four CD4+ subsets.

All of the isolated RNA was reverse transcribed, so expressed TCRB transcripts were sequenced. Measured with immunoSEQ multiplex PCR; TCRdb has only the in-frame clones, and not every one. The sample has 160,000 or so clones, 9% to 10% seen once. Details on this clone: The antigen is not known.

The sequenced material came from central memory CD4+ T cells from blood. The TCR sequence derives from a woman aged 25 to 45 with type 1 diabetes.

CDR3 DNA sequence: TGCGCCAGCAGCCAGAAGTCGAGGGACTACAATGAGCAGTTCTTC. Translating it yields CASSQKSRDYNEQFF. V usage is TRBV5-1 and J usage is TRBJ2-1, with D perhaps TRBD2 (5 bases). This CDR3 contains 15 residues. The germline gives CDR1 SGHRS, CDR2 YFSETQ. V shed 4 bases and J shed 3 bases, with 14 bases lying between them.